This passage covers 16 T cell receptor beta chains from one sample sequenced in a study of CD8 T cells in Susac syndrome (dated by TCRdb to about 2019). Libraries were made using the immunoSEQ multiplex PCR assay. RNA was extracted using the RNeasy kit, and roughly 0.45 to 1 microgram was reverse transcribed with random hexamers. TCRdb took the public reads, trimmed them with fastp at Q25, ran MiXCR for clone calling and kept in-frame beta chains. Under each unique CDR3 protein, matching rows form one entry showing the most common genes and DNA. In this sample the table shows some 300,000 distinct CDR3 sequences, approximately 85% of which occur a single time. The leading ten clones occupy roughly 0.21% of the sample. The specimen sequenced was CD8+ T cells from PBMCs. The receptor source for this set is a human donor with multiple sclerosis.

V usage is TRBV28 and J usage is TRBJ2-7; D is perhaps TRBD1 or TRBD2 (5 bases each). With 6 bases removed from V and 9 bases from J, the gap between germline ends came to 15 bases. Germline loops: CDR1 MDHEN, CDR2 SYDVKM. CDR3 length equals 12 residues. For the CDR3, the DNA is TGTGCCAGCAGCCAATTGAGGGGTGGGCAGTACTTC. Its protein is CASSQLRGGQYF.

The chain recombines TRBV6-5 with TRBJ1-1, with unresolved D. In germline, CDR1 is MNHEY, CDR2 SVGAGI. The CDR3 contains 13 residues. The germline V and J ends were trimmed by 0 bases and 1 base, with 3 bases remaining between them. CDR3 sequence: CASSYSTNTEAFF. CDR3 coding DNA: TGTGCCAGCAGTTACTCAACGAACACTGAAGCTTTCTTT.

This clonotype was detected only once. The chain links TRBV6-2 or TRBV6-3 to TRBJ1-1; D is possibly TRBD1 (5 bases). V gave up 0 bases and J gave up 1 base, with 9 bases separating them. Germline values: CDR1 MNHEY, CDR2 SVGEGT. The CDR3 sequence is 15 residues long. CDR3 DNA sequence: TGTGCCAGCAGTTACTCTATCGGGGGGAACACTGAAGCTTTCTTT. This codes for CASSYSIGGNTEAFF.

This clonotype was observed at least ten times. V is TRBV27 and J is TRBJ2-7; D is undetermined. Trimming took 6 bases from V and 1 from J, leaving 10 bases between them. Germline V gene lookup returns CDR1 MNHEY and CDR2 SMNVEV (reference sequence). This CDR3 spans 13 amino acids. CDR3 region: CASSLSGSYEQYF. The CDR3 region has the DNA TGTGCCAGCAGCCTATCTGGATCCTACGAGCAGTACTTC.

The chain uses TRBV6-5 and TRBJ2-6; D tentatively reads TRBD1 or TRBD2 (5 bases each). Trimming removed 3 bases from V and 2 bases from J, with 17 bases in between. CDR1 and CDR2 from the germline V gene are MNHEY and SVGAGI. There are 18 residues in the CDR3. The CDR3 sequence is CASSYNWAGTTGANVLTF. For the CDR3, the DNA is TGTGCCAGCAGTTATAACTGGGCAGGGACCACTGGGGCCAACGTCCTGACTTTC.

This chain joins TRBV28 and TRBJ1-1; 8 nucleotides agree with TRBD1. Per germline, CDR1 MDHEN and CDR2 SYDVKM. The V segment lost 5 bases and the J segment 6 bases; nucleotides outside the gene matches: 8. The CDR3 length is 14 residues. The CDR3 spells CASSETGEVPEAFF. The CDR3 DNA follows: TGTGCCAGCAGTGAGACAGGGGAGGTTCCTGAAGCTTTCTTT.

The chain carries TRBV14 and TRBJ1-2; 8 bases agree with TRBD1. The CDR3 runs 15 residues. J gave up 3 bases and V 0 bases, and 3 bases lay outside the gene matches. CDR1 and CDR2 (germline): SGHDN, FVKESK. This chain's CDR3 is CASSQDLGQDYGYTF. In DNA, the CDR3 is TGTGCCAGCAGCCAAGACCTGGGACAGGACTATGGCTACACCTTC. The variable domain in full, completed from reference TRBV14 and TRBJ1-2, reads EAGVTQFPSHSVIEKGQTVTLRCDPISGHDNLYWYRRVMGKEIKFLLHFVKESKQDESGMPNNRFLAERTGGTYSTLKVQPAELEDSGVYFCASSQDLGQDYGYTFGSGTRLTVV.

V and J are TRBV29-1 and TRBJ1-2, with TRBD1 as a possible D gene (6 bases). V lost 3 bases to trimming and J lost 5 bases, with 10 bases between them. This CDR3 spans 12 amino acids. Germline values: CDR1 SQVTM, CDR2 ANQGSEA. CDR3 residues: CSVDRGSYGYTF. The CDR3 DNA sequence: TGCAGCGTTGACAGGGGTTCTTATGGCTACACCTTC.

The V gene is TRBV15, the J gene TRBJ2-7; D not certain. The germline V and J ends were trimmed by 3 bases and 3 bases, with 9 bases remaining between them. Germline loops: CDR1 LNHNV, CDR2 YYDKDF (reference sequence). The CDR3 extends over 13 amino acids. The CDR3 DNA reads TGTGCCACCAGCAGGGGTTTGGGCTACGAGCAGTACTTC. It is translated as CATSRGLGYEQYF.

This clonotype was observed once. This chain links TRBV4-3 with TRBJ2-1; weak D call: TRBD2 (5 bases). The length of the CDR3 is 17 residues. The germline V gene has CDR1 LGHNA and CDR2 YSLEER. Trimming shortened V by 0 bases and J by 1 base, and 13 bases separated the two germline ends. The CDR3: CASSQDSTGRSYNEQFF. CDR3 bases: TGCGCCAGCAGCCAAGACAGCACGGGAAGATCCTACAATGAGCAGTTCTTC.

V gene TRBV27 combines with J gene TRBJ2-2; 11 nucleotides line up with TRBD2. Germline-derived CDR1 and CDR2 are MNHEY and SMNVEV (reference sequence). The CDR3 runs to 16 residues. The trim removed 3 bases at V and 5 bases at J, leaving 5 bases unmatched. The CDR3 sequence: CASSLGLAETTGELFF. CDR3 in DNA: TGTGCCAGCAGTTTGGGACTAGCGGAAACGACCGGGGAGCTGTTTTTT.

The V call is TRBV6-2 or TRBV6-3, the J call TRBJ2-2; D is possibly TRBD1 (5 bases). The ends were cut back, 5 bases at V and 13 bases at J, with 14 bases in the middle. The CDR3 sequence is 12 residues long. Germline CDR1 and CDR2: MNHEY and SVGEGT. Written as DNA, the CDR3 is TGTGCCAGCAGTATTGACAGAACATTGCTGTTTTTT. This encodes CASSIDRTLLFF.

This rearrangement joins TRBV6-5 to TRBJ2-2; 10 bases match TRBD2. The germline V gene has CDR1 MNHEY and CDR2 SVGAGI. The trim removed 0 bases at V and 4 bases at J, leaving 5 bases unmatched. There are 17 residues in the CDR3. CDR3 sequence: CASSYSLAGEGTGELFF. In nucleotides, the CDR3 is TGTGCCAGCAGTTACTCGCTAGCGGGAGAGGGCACCGGGGAGCTGTTTTTT.

The genes are TRBV20-1 and TRBJ2-5, with 9 bases identical to TRBD2. V lost 6 bases and J lost 4; bases outside the gene matches: 18. The CDR3 is 17 amino acids. Germline lookup yields CDR1 DFQATT and CDR2 SNEGSKA (reference sequence). The CDR3, as DNA: TGCAGTGCCCGAGCGTATCTAGCGGGACGTTGGACAGAGACCCAGTACTTC. As protein: CSARAYLAGRWTETQYF.

V gene TRBV5-4 combines with J gene TRBJ2-1; TRBD2 matches at 7 bases. V shed 4 bases and J 13 bases; nucleotides not matched to a gene: 5. The germline V gene has CDR1 SGHNT and CDR2 YYREEE (reference sequence). CDR3 length: 11 residues. The CDR3 DNA sequence: TGTGCCAGCAGCGGGGGGGTCGAACAGTTCTTC. This translates into CASSGGVEQFF.

The gene calls are TRBV24-1 and TRBJ1-2; 10 bases are a match to TRBD1. CDR3 size: 18 residues. Losses at the gene ends were 9 bases for V and 2 bases for J; bases not matched to a gene: 17. CDR1 and CDR2 from the germline V gene are KGHDR and SFDVKD. CDR3 region: CATYETGTGAHGNYGYTF. Written as DNA, the CDR3 is TGTGCCACCTACGAAACCGGGACAGGGGCACATGGAAACTATGGCTACACCTTC.